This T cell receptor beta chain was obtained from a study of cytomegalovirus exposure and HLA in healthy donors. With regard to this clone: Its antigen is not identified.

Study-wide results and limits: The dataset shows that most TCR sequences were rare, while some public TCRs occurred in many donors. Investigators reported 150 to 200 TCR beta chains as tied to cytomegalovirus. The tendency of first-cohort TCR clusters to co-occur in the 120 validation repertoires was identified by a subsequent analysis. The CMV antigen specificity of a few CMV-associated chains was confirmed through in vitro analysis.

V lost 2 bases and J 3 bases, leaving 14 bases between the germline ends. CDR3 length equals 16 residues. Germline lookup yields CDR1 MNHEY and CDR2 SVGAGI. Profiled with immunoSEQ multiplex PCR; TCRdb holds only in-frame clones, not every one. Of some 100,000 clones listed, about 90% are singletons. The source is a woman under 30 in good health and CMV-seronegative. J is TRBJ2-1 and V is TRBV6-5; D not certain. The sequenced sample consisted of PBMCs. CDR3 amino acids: CASSYAIPLHYNEQFF. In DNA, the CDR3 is TGTGCCAGCAGTTACGCGATCCCCCTCCACTACAATGAGCAGTTCTTC.